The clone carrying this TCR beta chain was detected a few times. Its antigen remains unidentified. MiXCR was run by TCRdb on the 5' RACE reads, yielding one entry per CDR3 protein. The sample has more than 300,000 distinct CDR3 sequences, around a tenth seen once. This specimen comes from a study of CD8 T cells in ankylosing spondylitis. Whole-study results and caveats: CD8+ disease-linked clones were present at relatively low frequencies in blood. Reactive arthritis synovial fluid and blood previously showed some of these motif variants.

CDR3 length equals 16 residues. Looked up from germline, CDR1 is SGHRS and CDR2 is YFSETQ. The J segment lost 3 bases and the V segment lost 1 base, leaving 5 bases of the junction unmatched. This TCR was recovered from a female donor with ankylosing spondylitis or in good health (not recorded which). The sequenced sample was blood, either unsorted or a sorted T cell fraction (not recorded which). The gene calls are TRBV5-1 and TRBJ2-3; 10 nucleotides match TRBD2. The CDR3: CASSLTSGIGTDTQYF. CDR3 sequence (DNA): TGCGCCAGCAGCTTGACTAGCGGGATAGGTACAGATACGCAGTATTTT.